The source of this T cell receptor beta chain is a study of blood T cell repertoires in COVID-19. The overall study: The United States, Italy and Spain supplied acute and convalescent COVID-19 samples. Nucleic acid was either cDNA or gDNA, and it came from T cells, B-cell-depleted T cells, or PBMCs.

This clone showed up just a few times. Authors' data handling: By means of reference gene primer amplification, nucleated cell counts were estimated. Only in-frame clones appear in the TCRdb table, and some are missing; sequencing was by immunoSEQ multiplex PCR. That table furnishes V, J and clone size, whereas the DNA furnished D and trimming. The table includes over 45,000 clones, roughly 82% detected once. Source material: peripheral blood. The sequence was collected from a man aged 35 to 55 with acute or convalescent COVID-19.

The CDR3 bases are TGTGCCAGCAGCTTAGATAGCCAGGGGAAGTTCTTC. Translation gives CASSLDSQGKFF. This chain links TRBV7-9 with TRBJ2-1, with D possibly TRBD1 on 6 matching bases. Germline lookup yields CDR1 SEHNR and CDR2 FQNEAQ (reference sequence). CDR3 length equals 12 residues. The V gene lost 1 base and the J gene lost 14 bases, with 12 bases spanning the gap.